The 21 T cell receptor beta chains given below trace back to one sample, sequenced in a study of blood T cell repertoires in COVID-19. The assay was immunoSEQ multiplex PCR, and TCRdb's table has in-frame clones only and misses some. This sample yields hundreds of thousands of clones, of which 75% to 90% are seen a single time; around 1% belongs to the top ten. The sample comprised PBMCs or T cells enriched from blood (not recorded which). The receptors were sampled from a man aged 18 to 30 who had recovered from COVID-19.

V gene TRBV27 combines with J gene TRBJ1-5; D uncertain. Trimming cost V 5 bases and J 4 bases, with 9 bases left between them. Germline V CDR1 and CDR2: MNHEY, SMNVEV (reference sequence). CDR3 size: 13 residues. In DNA, the CDR3 is TGTGCCAGCAGTCACCAGTCTAATCAGCCCCAGCATTTT. This translates into CASSHQSNQPQHF.

V and J are TRBV19 and TRBJ1-5, with no clear D. Germline lookup yields CDR1 LNHDA and CDR2 SQIVND (reference sequence). The ends were cut back, 5 bases at V and 0 bases at J, with 8 bases in the middle. There are 14 residues in the CDR3. The CDR3 is CASSESYSNQPQHF. CDR3 coding DNA: TGTGCCAGTAGTGAGTCTTATAGCAATCAGCCCCAGCATTTT.

The V call is TRBV3-1 (or the pseudogene TRBV3-2), the J call TRBJ1-2; TRBD1 matches at 8 bases. The CDR3 is 15 residues long. With V trimmed by 3 bases and J by 8 bases, 11 bases remained unmatched. Germline V CDR1 and CDR2: LGHDT, YNNKEL (reference sequence). The CDR3 sequence: CASSQEDQGARGYTF. The CDR3 DNA is TGTGCCAGCAGCCAGGAAGACCAGGGGGCGCGGGGCTACACCTTC.

The chain uses TRBV11-2 and TRBJ1-3, with 7 nucleotides matching TRBD1. The CDR3 consists of 15 residues. After removal of 5 bases from V and 4 bases from J, the junction contained 8 bases not matched to a gene. Germline V gives CDR1 SGHAT, CDR2 FQNNGV. The CDR3 DNA sequence: TGTGCCAGCAGCCGCCTGGACAGGCTGGGAAACACCATATATTTT. This codes for CASSRLDRLGNTIYF.

This chain joins TRBV29-1 and TRBJ2-1, with a weak D call TRBD2 (5 bases). CDR3 length: 12 amino acids. The V end lost 6 bases, the J end lost 13 bases, and 19 bases lay between the germline ends. The germline V gene has CDR1 SQVTM and CDR2 ANQGSEA. The CDR3 DNA sequence: TGCAGCGTCCGGAGGATAGGGCGAAGACAGTTCTTC. Translated: CSVRRIGRRQFF.

This clone was detected once. The rearrangement uses TRBV11-2 and TRBJ1-1; maybe TRBD1 (6 bases). Germline loops: CDR1 SGHAT, CDR2 FQNNGV. CDR3 size: 14 residues. V was clipped by 1 base and J by 7 bases, with 13 bases between them. CDR3 region: CASSLGRGAGEAFF. The CDR3, as DNA: TGTGCCAGCAGCTTAGGGCGGGGGGCTGGTGAAGCTTTCTTT.

The chain carries TRBV7-3 and TRBJ2-1, with D uncertain. The CDR3 extends over 15 amino acids. Trimming shortened V by 0 bases and J by 0 bases, and 6 bases separated the two germline ends. CDR1 SGHTA and CDR2 FQGTGA come from the germline V gene. The CDR3 DNA reads as TGTGCCAGCAGCTTAACGGAGAGCTCCTACAATGAGCAGTTCTTC. Protein: CASSLTESSYNEQFF.

The chain has TRBV4-3 and TRBJ2-7; D may be TRBD2 (6 bases). The CDR3 sequence is 15 residues long. Trimming removed 0 bases from V and 6 bases from J, with 15 bases in between. CDR1 is LGHNA, CDR2 YSLEER, per germline. CDR3 DNA: TGCGCCAGCAGCCAAGATTTCTTGGCCGGGGGCGAGCAGTACTTC. Amino acid sequence: CASSQDFLAGGEQYF.

The genes are TRBV5-4 and TRBJ1-3; TRBD1 might be the D (5 bases). Germline V gives CDR1 SGHNT, CDR2 YYREEE (reference sequence). With 2 bases removed from V and 0 bases from J, the gap between germline ends came to 9 bases. This CDR3 region has 15 residues. The CDR3 DNA follows: TGTGCCAGCAGCTTTGATCAGGGCTCTGGAAACACCATATATTTT. Translating gives CASSFDQGSGNTIYF.

The chain uses TRBV27 and TRBJ2-7, with D possibly TRBD1 on 6 matching bases. This CDR3 has 13 amino acids. Germline CDR1 reads MNHEY; CDR2 reads SMNVEV (reference sequence). V lost 2 bases and J 6 bases, leaving 11 bases between the germline ends. CDR3 sequence: CASSLSSGAEQYF. The CDR3 DNA reads TGTGCCAGCAGTTTAAGTTCAGGGGCCGAGCAGTACTTC.

The chain has TRBV13 and TRBJ1-1, with D possibly TRBD1 on 5 matching bases. Germline V gene sequence: CDR1 PRHDT, CDR2 FYEKMQ (reference sequence). CDR3 length equals 11 residues. V was shortened by 5 bases and J by 10 bases, with 11 bases between the two germline ends. CDR3 amino acids: CASSARDLAFF. CDR3 in DNA: TGTGCCAGCAGCGCCCGGGACTTAGCTTTCTTT.

The chain employs TRBV12-3 or TRBV12-4 and TRBJ1-5; no reliable D call. There are 13 residues in the CDR3. Trimming shortened V by 2 bases and J by 0 bases, and 2 bases separated the two germline ends. The DNA of the CDR3 is TGTGCCAGCAGTTTACGTAGCAATCAGCCCCAGCATTTT. Amino acids: CASSLRSNQPQHF.

This clone has only one observation. The rearrangement joins TRBV5-1 to TRBJ1-1, with D maybe TRBD1 (6 bases). This CDR3 is built from 15 residues. Trimming removed 3 bases at V and 0 bases at J, with 12 bases between. Germline V gene sequence: CDR1 SGHRS, CDR2 YFSETQ. This CDR3 reads CASSYGQPMNTEAFF. The DNA of the CDR3 is TGCGCCAGCAGCTACGGACAGCCCATGAACACTGAAGCTTTCTTT.

The chain recombines TRBV4-1 with TRBJ1-1; a weak D match, TRBD1 (6 bases). The germline V and J ends were trimmed by 2 bases and 1 base, with 17 bases remaining between them. The germline V gene encodes CDR1 MGHRA and CDR2 YSYEKL. The CDR3 covers 17 residues. In DNA, the CDR3 is TGCGCCAGCAGCCAATTTACCCCCGGGACACGGAACACTGAAGCTTTCTTT. Translation gives CASSQFTPGTRNTEAFF.

This rearrangement joins TRBV29-1 to TRBJ1-2, with 9 nucleotides matching TRBD1. CDR1 and CDR2 from the germline V gene are SQVTM and ANQGSEA. The V gene end was trimmed by 6 bases and the J gene end by 4 bases; junction bases not matched to a gene: 15. The length of the CDR3 is 16 residues. DNA for the CDR3: TGCAGCGTGTACCCGGGACAGGGTATTGTTTCCTATGGCTACACCTTC. It yields the protein CSVYPGQGIVSYGYTF. The complete variable domain, with remaining parts taken from reference TRBV29-1 and TRBJ1-2, reads SAVISQKPSRDICQRGTSLTIQCQVDSQVTMMFWYRQQPGQSLTLIATANQGSEATYESGFVIDKFPISRPNLTFSTLTVSNMSPEDSSIYLCSVYPGQGIVSYGYTFGSGTRLTVV.

This rearrangement joins TRBV5-5 to TRBJ2-5, with 13 nucleotides matching TRBD2. The ends lost 4 bases at V and 5 bases at J; junction bases unmatched: 11. The CDR3 is 17 amino acids. CDR1 SGHKS and CDR2 YYEKEE come from the germline V gene (reference sequence). CDR3 sequence (DNA): TGTGCCAGCAGCATTGCCGGACTAGCGGGAGTAGGGGAGACCCAGTACTTC. Amino acids: CASSIAGLAGVGETQYF.

This clone was seen once. The rearrangement links TRBV2 to TRBJ1-1; D not resolved. Trimming cost V 4 bases and J 7 bases, with 10 bases left between them. Germline assignment: CDR1 SNHLY and CDR2 FYNNEI. The CDR3 is 12 amino acids. The CDR3 sequence is CASSGSRDEAFF. The CDR3 DNA is TGTGCCAGCAGTGGATCGAGGGATGAAGCTTTCTTT.

The chain has TRBV15 and TRBJ1-2; possibly TRBD1 for D (6 bases). V was trimmed by 0 bases and J by 4 bases, leaving 12 bases between them. The CDR3 totals 15 residues. In germline, CDR1 is LNHNV, CDR2 YYDKDF (reference sequence). The CDR3 bases are TGTGCCACCAGCAGAGATACAGGGTATAGCTATGGCTACACCTTC. It specifies CATSRDTGYSYGYTF.

This chain joins TRBV6-6 and TRBJ2-4, with 10 bases aligning to TRBD2. The J segment lost 11 bases and the V segment lost 2 bases, leaving 6 bases of the junction unmatched. Germline CDR1 and CDR2: MNHNY and SVGAGI (reference sequence). The CDR3 covers 14 residues. The CDR3, as DNA: TGTGCCAGCAGTTACGGTTCTAGCGGGGGCGTTCAGTACTTC. Translating gives CASSYGSSGGVQYF.

V is TRBV5-6 and J is TRBJ2-1, with 8 bases fitting TRBD2. Germline V gene lookup returns CDR1 SGHDT and CDR2 YYEEEE. V dropped 0 bases and J dropped 6; count of bases not matched to a gene: 5. CDR3 length equals 15 residues. The CDR3 sequence: CASSLVASGSNEQFF. CDR3 DNA sequence: TGTGCCAGCAGCTTGGTGGCTAGCGGGTCCAATGAGCAGTTCTTC.

The genes are TRBV11-2 and TRBJ1-2; 8 bases line up with TRBD1. The trim removed 2 bases at V and 5 bases at J, leaving 10 bases unmatched. This CDR3 has 16 residues. The germline gives CDR1 SGHAT, CDR2 FQNNGV. The CDR3 here is CASSLQGAVPSYGYTF. The CDR3 DNA sequence: TGTGCCAGCAGCTTACAGGGGGCGGTACCGTCATATGGCTACACCTTC.